Shown below are 13 T cell receptor beta chains from a single sample sequenced in a study of OX40 agonist ivuxolimab in advanced cancers. Libraries came from the immunoSEQ multiplex PCR assay. Not all clones reach the TCRdb copy of this immuneACCESS table, which keeps in-frame sequences only. Checked studies attribute under half of the gap to unresolved V genes and leave the rest unexplained. For this sample the table gives 8,500 to 9,000 clones, of which roughly two thirds were detected only once. 25% to 30% of the sample is in the top ten clones. The sample here was CD4+ or CD8+ T cells sorted from blood, taken in a trial of the OX40 agonist ivuxolimab. The receptors derive from an adult with an advanced solid tumor such as melanoma, head and neck, liver or kidney cancer.

This clone was observed a handful of times. The chain recombines TRBV27 with TRBJ2-2; D not certain. Germline CDR1 is MNHEY and CDR2 is SMNVEV (reference sequence). This CDR3 has 15 amino acids. V was shortened by 0 bases and J by 6 bases, with 11 bases between the two germline ends. CDR3 protein: CASSLSGRSAGELFF. The CDR3 nucleotides read TGTGCCAGCAGTTTATCAGGTCGCAGTGCCGGGGAGCTGTTTTTT.

Only one count was recorded for this clone. The CDR3 nucleotides are TGTGCCAGCAGCCTCCCGGCGGGAGTTCTTTACGAGCAGTACTTC. It encodes CASSLPAGVLYEQYF. The chain carries TRBV11-1 and TRBJ2-7; 7 positions match TRBD2. From germline, CDR1 is SGHAT and CDR2 FQDESV (reference sequence). This CDR3 is built from 15 residues. Trimming took 5 bases from V and 4 from J; bases not matched to a gene: 11.

V usage is TRBV9 and J usage is TRBJ2-3; 8 positions match TRBD1. This CDR3 spans 16 amino acids. The V segment lost 3 bases and the J segment 0 bases; nucleotides outside the gene matches: 6. In germline, CDR1 is SGDLS, CDR2 YYNGEE. The CDR3 nucleotides are TGTGCCAGCAGCGCCACCGGACAGGGCAGCACAGATACGCAGTATTTT. Translation gives CASSATGQGSTDTQYF.

This clone has just a few counts. In DNA form, the CDR3 reads TGCGCCAGCAGCCAAGATCTGGATACGCAGTATTTT. Residues: CASSQDLDTQYF. The chain couples TRBV4-1 to TRBJ2-3; D call uncertain. The V gene lost 0 bases and the J gene lost 6 bases, with 4 bases spanning the gap. This CDR3 comprises 12 residues. CDR1 MGHRA and CDR2 YSYEKL come from the germline V gene.

This clone was seen a few times. V and J are TRBV5-4 and TRBJ1-1; a weak D match, TRBD1 (6 bases). CDR3 length: 14 amino acids. Germline V gene data show CDR1 as SGHNT and CDR2 as YYREEE (reference sequence). V lost 0 bases and J 4 bases, leaving 10 bases between the germline ends. The CDR3 DNA reads TGTGCCAGCAGCTTGGATACAGGGCGCACTGAAGCTTTCTTT. Amino acid sequence: CASSLDTGRTEAFF.

The chain uses TRBV7-9 and TRBJ2-1; D call uncertain. Looked up from germline, CDR1 is SEHNR and CDR2 is FQNEAQ (reference sequence). V gave up 5 bases and J gave up 3 bases, with 5 bases separating them. The CDR3 spans 12 residues. The DNA of the CDR3 is TGTGCCAGCAGCCCCGACTACAATGAGCAGTTCTTC. Residues: CASSPDYNEQFF.

The CDR3 region is CASSLAGRGYEQYF. In DNA form, the CDR3 reads TGTGCCAGCAGTTTAGCTGGGCGGGGCTACGAGCAGTACTTC. The gene calls are TRBV27 and TRBJ2-7; tentative D call: TRBD2 (6 bases). The V gene's germline CDR1 is MNHEY and CDR2 SMNVEV (reference sequence). The CDR3 extends over 14 amino acids. The V end lost 2 bases, the J end lost 3 bases, and 11 bases lay between the germline ends.

The rearrangement links TRBV5-1 to TRBJ1-1, with 8 bases matching TRBD1. V dropped 2 bases and J dropped 5; count of bases not matched to a gene: 5. This CDR3 has 14 amino acids. In germline, CDR1 is SGHRS, CDR2 YFSETQ. CDR3 nucleotide sequence: TGCGCCAGCAGCTTCAGGGGGCTTCAAACTGAAGCTTTCTTT. It encodes CASSFRGLQTEAFF.

The chain employs TRBV9 and TRBJ2-7; tentative D call: TRBD2 (6 bases). Germline lookup yields CDR1 SGDLS and CDR2 YYNGEE. Deletions cut 4 bases from V and 0 bases from J, with 14 bases between. This CDR3 spans 15 amino acids. The CDR3 nucleotides are TGTGCCAGCAGCAGCCCCGGAGGGAGCTCCTACGAGCAGTACTTC. Translating it yields CASSSPGGSSYEQYF.

The V and J genes are TRBV6-5 and TRBJ2-3, with D perhaps matching TRBD2 (7 bases). This CDR3 contains 14 residues. V dropped 7 bases and J dropped 6 bases, with 17 bases sitting between them. Looked up from germline, CDR1 is MNHEY and CDR2 is SVGAGI. CDR3 region: CASTPWGGLDTQYF. As DNA, the CDR3 is TGTGCCAGCACTCCCTGGGGGGGGCTTGATACGCAGTATTTT.

The chain employs TRBV6-5 and TRBJ2-5; possibly TRBD1 or TRBD2 for D (6 bases each). Germline CDR1 MNHEY, CDR2 SVGAGI. CDR3 length: 15 residues. The ends were cut back, 0 bases at V and 2 bases at J, with 10 bases in the middle. The CDR3, as DNA: TGTGCCAGCAGTTACTCGAAGGGGGGTCAAGAGACCCAGTACTTC. Its translation is CASSYSKGGQETQYF.

The chain employs TRBV10-3 and TRBJ2-5, with 13 positions matching TRBD2. The end of the DNA is better explained by TRBJ2-7, so the J call may be wrong. CDR1 ENHRY and CDR2 SYGVKD come from the germline V gene. This CDR3 is 15 amino acids long. CDR3 region: CAIRGGTSGEVEQYF. The CDR3, as DNA: TGTGCCATCCGCGGCGGGACTAGCGGGGAGGTCGAGCAGTACTTC.

The chain has TRBV6-5 and TRBJ1-2; D ambiguous. CDR3 size: 13 residues. Trimming shortened V by 10 bases and J by 3 bases, and 15 bases separated the two germline ends. Germline CDR1 reads MNHEY; CDR2 reads SVGAGI. DNA for the CDR3: TGTGCCACCAGGCGCGTCTCCGACTATGGCTACACCTTC. This sequence encodes CATRRVSDYGYTF.